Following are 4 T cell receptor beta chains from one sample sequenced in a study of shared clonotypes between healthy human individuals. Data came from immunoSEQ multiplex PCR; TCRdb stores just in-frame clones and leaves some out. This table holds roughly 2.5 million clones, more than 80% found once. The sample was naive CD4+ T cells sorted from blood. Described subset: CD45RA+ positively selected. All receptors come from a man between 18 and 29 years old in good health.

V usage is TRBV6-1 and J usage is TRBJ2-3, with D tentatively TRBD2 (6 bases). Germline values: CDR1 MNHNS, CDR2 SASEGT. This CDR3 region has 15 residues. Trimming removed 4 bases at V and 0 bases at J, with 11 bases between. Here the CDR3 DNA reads TGTGCCAGCAGTGTGAGTGGGGGGAGCACAGATACGCAGTATTTT. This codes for CASSVSGGSTDTQYF.

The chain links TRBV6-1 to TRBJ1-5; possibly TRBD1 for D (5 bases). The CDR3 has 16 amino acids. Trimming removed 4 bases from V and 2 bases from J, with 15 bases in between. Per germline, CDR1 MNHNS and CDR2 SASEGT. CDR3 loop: CASSGGWGFGNQPQHF. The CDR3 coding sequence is TGTGCCAGCAGTGGGGGATGGGGGTTTGGCAATCAGCCCCAGCATTTT.

The CDR3 coding sequence is TGTGCCAGCAGCAGGGAAGGGGCTCGCACAGATACGCAGTATTTT. Translating gives CASSREGARTDTQYF. The rearrangement uses TRBV7-3 and TRBJ2-3, with D possibly matching TRBD1 (5 bases). V lost 5 bases to trimming and J lost 1 base, with 13 bases between them. The CDR3 runs 15 residues. CDR1 is SGHTA and CDR2 is FQGTGA in the germline V gene.

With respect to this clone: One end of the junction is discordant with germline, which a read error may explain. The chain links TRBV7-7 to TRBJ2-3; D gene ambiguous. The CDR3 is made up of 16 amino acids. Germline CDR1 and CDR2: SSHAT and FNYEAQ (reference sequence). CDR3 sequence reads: CASSSIPGADTDTQYF. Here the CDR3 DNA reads TGTGCTAGCAGCTCCATACCAGGAGCCGATACAGATACGCAGTATTTT.